The clone carrying this T cell receptor beta chain was found once. What it recognizes is unknown. The sample comes from a study of OX40 agonist ivuxolimab in advanced cancers. General observations from the study: Some of the nonresponding patients also showed low levels of normalized T-cell clonal expansion.

Repertoires were generated with immunoSEQ multiplex PCR, while TCRdb's copy carries only in-frame clones and drops some. The sample contains several thousand clones, 85% to 90% of which appear only once. This specimen was CD4+ or CD8+ T cells sorted from blood, taken in a trial of the OX40 agonist ivuxolimab. The source is an adult with an advanced solid tumor such as melanoma, head and neck, liver or kidney cancer.

CDR3 nucleotides: TGTGCCAGCAGTGGTAAGGGGCGACCAAACACTGAAGCTTTCTTT. This gives the protein CASSGKGRPNTEAFF. The chain has TRBV6-1 and TRBJ1-1; weak D call: TRBD1 (5 bases). The CDR3 is made up of 15 amino acids. The V gene's germline CDR1 is MNHNS and CDR2 SASEGT. V lost 4 bases and J 2 bases, leaving 14 bases between the germline ends.